What follows are 8 T cell receptor beta chains derived from one specimen sequenced in a study of blood T cell repertoires in COVID-19. Sequencing was performed with immunoSEQ multiplex PCR; in TCRdb, only in-frame clones are kept and a portion is missing. The sample lists about 99,000 clones; approximately 88% were seen once. Input material: peripheral blood. These receptors were collected from a woman between 55 and 75 years old with acute or convalescent COVID-19.

The chain is built from TRBV12-5 and TRBJ1-2; D is undetermined. CDR1 is LGHNT, CDR2 FRNRAP, per germline. The length of the CDR3 is 13 residues. V was clipped by 1 base and J by 3 bases, with 6 bases between them. The CDR3: CASGLATYYGYTF. In nucleotides, the CDR3 is TGTGCTAGTGGTTTGGCGACTTACTATGGCTACACCTTC. Full variable domain (rest looked up from reference TRBV12-5 and TRBJ1-2): DARVTQTPRHKVTEMGQEVTMRCQPILGHNTVFWYRQTMMQGLELLAYFRNRAPLDDSGMPKDRFSAEMPDATLATLKIQPSEPRDSAVYFCASGLATYYGYTFGSGTRLTVV.

This chain links TRBV24-1 with TRBJ2-5; 7 bases are shared with TRBD2. The germline CDR1 and CDR2 sequences are KGHDR and SFDVKD. Unmatched junction bases numbered 19, after V lost 3 bases and J lost 4 bases. This CDR3 region has 19 residues. The CDR3 region has the DNA TGTGCCACCAGTGATCGCGGGGGACCGCTGCCCCTTCAAAGAGAGACCCAGTACTTC. Its protein is CATSDRGGPLPLQRETQYF.

The rearrangement links TRBV29-1 to TRBJ2-4, with 10 bases identical to TRBD2. Trimming took 5 bases from V and 0 from J; bases not matched to a gene: 4. The CDR3 is made up of 15 amino acids. Germline-derived CDR1 and CDR2 are SQVTM and ANQGSEA. The CDR3 loop reads CSVSGGELAKNIQYF. The CDR3 DNA sequence: TGCAGCGTTAGCGGGGGGGAACTAGCCAAAAACATTCAGTACTTC.

The chain is built from TRBV7-9 and TRBJ2-5; 8 nucleotides line up with TRBD2. The germline CDR1 and CDR2 sequences are SEHNR and FQNEAQ (reference sequence). The CDR3 is 14 residues long. With V trimmed by 5 bases and J by 9 bases, 11 bases remained unmatched. The CDR3 loop is CASSRDSPGGAQYF. For the CDR3, the DNA is TGTGCCAGCAGCCGGGACTCACCGGGGGGGGCCCAGTACTTC.

The rearrangement links TRBV24-1 to TRBJ1-1; D may be TRBD1 (6 bases). Germline-derived CDR1 and CDR2 are KGHDR and SFDVKD. The V end lost 5 bases, the J end lost 1 base, and 10 bases lay between the germline ends. The CDR3 covers 14 residues. The CDR3, as DNA: TGTGCCACCAGTGGTCCACAGGGGAACACTGAAGCTTTCTTT. Translation: CATSGPQGNTEAFF.

This chain uses TRBV18 with TRBJ2-7; maybe TRBD1 (5 bases). The CDR3 runs 15 residues. Germline values: CDR1 KGHSH, CDR2 LQKENI. Trimming removed 2 bases from V and 2 bases from J, with 13 bases in between. The CDR3 DNA is TGTGCCAGCTCACCAGGTTCTAAGGGGCCCTACGAGCAGTACTTC. It translates to CASSPGSKGPYEQYF.

This chain links TRBV12-3 or TRBV12-4 with TRBJ2-1, with D possibly being TRBD1 (5 bases). Trimming removed 4 bases from V and 4 bases from J, with 8 bases in between. The CDR3 extends over 13 amino acids. The CDR3 loop reads CASSSTVYNEQFF. The CDR3, as DNA: TGTGCCAGCAGTTCGACAGTGTACAATGAGCAGTTCTTC.

V gene TRBV10-1 combines with J gene TRBJ1-1; TRBD1 matches at 9 bases. Germline CDR1 reads WNHNN; CDR2 reads SYGVQD (reference sequence). J lost 4 bases, V lost 4 bases, and 10 bases had no gene match. This CDR3 is built from 16 residues. CDR3 loop: CASSGGTGRNRTEAFF. CDR3 nucleotides: TGCGCCAGCAGTGGTGGGACAGGGAGGAATCGCACTGAAGCTTTCTTT.